This T cell receptor beta chain was retrieved from a study of Graves' ophthalmopathy and Graves' hyperthyroidism. Amplified material comprised TCR beta CDR3 regions derived from RNA transcripts. RT-PCR in the first round used HTBI primers; a second-round multiplex PCR followed. TCRdb fed the multiplex PCR reads into MiXCR, producing one record per CDR3 protein. The data contain hundreds of thousands of distinct CDR3 sequences, roughly 39% of them singletons. CDR1 and CDR2 (germline): MNHNS, SASEGT. V was pared by 7 bases and J by 0 bases, with 7 bases between. This CDR3 is 13 amino acids long. This clonotype was detected many times.

The chain joins TRBV6-1 to TRBJ1-5; D is undetermined. Sequenced material: peripheral blood. The receptor comes from an adult man with Graves' ophthalmopathy. The CDR3 sequence is CASTPFSNQPQHF. In DNA, the CDR3 is TGTGCCAGCACGCCGTTTAGCAATCAGCCCCAGCATTTT.